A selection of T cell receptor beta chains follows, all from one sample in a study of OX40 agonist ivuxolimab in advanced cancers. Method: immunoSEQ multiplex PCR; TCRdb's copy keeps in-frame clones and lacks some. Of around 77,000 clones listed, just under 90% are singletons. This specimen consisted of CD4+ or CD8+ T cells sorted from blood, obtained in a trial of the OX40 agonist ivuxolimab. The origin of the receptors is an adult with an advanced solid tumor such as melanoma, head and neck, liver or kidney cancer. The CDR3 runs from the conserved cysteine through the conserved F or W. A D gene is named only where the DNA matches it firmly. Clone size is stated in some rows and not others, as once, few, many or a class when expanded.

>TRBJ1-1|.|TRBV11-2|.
TGTGCCAGCAACACCAGGAGGGACACTGAAGCTTTCTTT
CASNTRRDTEAFF
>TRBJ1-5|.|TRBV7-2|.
TGTGCCAGCGGCAGGGACATATGGCAGCCCCAGCATTTT
CASGRDIWQPQHF
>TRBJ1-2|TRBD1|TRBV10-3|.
TGTGCCATCCGGGACAGGGGGCTAACCCTCTATGGCTACACCTTC
CAIRDRGLTLYGYTF
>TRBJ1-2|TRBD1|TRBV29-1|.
TGCAGCGTCAGAGGGGGCCAGGGCTACACCTTC
CSVRGGQGYTF
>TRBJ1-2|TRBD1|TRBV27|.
TGTGCCAGCAGTCAAAGACAGGGCGGGGGCTACACCTTC
CASSQRQGGGYTF
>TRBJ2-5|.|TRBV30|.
TGTGCCCTGGAAGTTGGGGCGGCCGGAAAATACTTC
CALEVGAAGKYF
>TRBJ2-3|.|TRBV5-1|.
TGCGCCAGCAGCCCGGGACGCCTCACAGATACGCAGTATTTT
CASSPGRLTDTQYF
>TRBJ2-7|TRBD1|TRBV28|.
TGTGCCAGCAGCCCCGGACAGGGGCCCGAGCAGTACTTC
CASSPGQGPEQYF
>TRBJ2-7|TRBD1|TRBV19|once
TGTGCCAGTAGTATCGTACAGGGGGTCGGGGAGCAGTACTTC
CASSIVQGVGEQYF
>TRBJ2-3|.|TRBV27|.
TGTGCCAGCAGATCCCCTTACGGCTCGTATGTGGCGGGACCCATTACGGATACGCAGTATTTT
CASRSPYGSYVAGPITDTQYF
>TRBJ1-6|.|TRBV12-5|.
TGTGCTAGTGGTTTGGTGATCCTCCAGGACGATAATTCACCCCTCCACTTT
CASGLVILQDDNSPLHF
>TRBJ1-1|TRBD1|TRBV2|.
TGTGCCAGCAGCCAGGGACAGTCCCCTATGAACACTGAAGCTTTCTTT
CASSQGQSPMNTEAFF
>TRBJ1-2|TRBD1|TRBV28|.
TGTGCCAGCAGTTTAATGGCAGGGGGTGGAAGGGGCTACACCTTC
CASSLMAGGGRGYTF
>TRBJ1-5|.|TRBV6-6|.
TGTGCCAGCAGTTACTCGGGGGGAGTCCAGCATTTT
CASSYSGGVQHF
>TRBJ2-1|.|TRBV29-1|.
TGCAGCGGTGACATTAGCTCCTACAATGAGCAGTTCTTC
CSGDISSYNEQFF
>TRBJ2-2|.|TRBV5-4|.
TGTGCCAGCAGCCTCCCGGCCGGGGAGCTGTTTTTT
CASSLPAGELFF
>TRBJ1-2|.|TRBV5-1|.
TGCGCCAGCAGCGAGATAGGTGTGCAGGGCTACACCTTC
CASSEIGVQGYTF
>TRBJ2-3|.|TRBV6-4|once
TGTGCCAGCAGTGTCGTGGGGGATGCAGATACGCAGTATTTT
CASSVVGDADTQYF
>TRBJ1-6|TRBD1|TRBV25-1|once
TGTGCCAGCAGAAGACAGGGCTCTAATTCACCCCTCCACTTT
CASRRQGSNSPLHF
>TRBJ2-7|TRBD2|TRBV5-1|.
TGCGCCAGCAGCTCCCGCCTCACTAGCGGGGTCAGCTCCTACGAGCAGTACTTC
CASSSRLTSGVSSYEQYF
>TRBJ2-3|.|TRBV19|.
TGTGCCACCCAAGGGGGAGTCACAGATACGCAGTATTTT
CATQGGVTDTQYF
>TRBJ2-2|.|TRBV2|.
TGTGCCAGCAGTGAAGCGATATACCCCCGAGCGGACACCGGGGAGCTGTTTTTT
CASSEAIYPRADTGELFF
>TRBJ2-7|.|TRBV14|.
TGTGCCAGCAGCATTGGACACGTCTACGAGCAGTACTTC
CASSIGHVYEQYF
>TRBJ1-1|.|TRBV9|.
TGTGCCAGCAGCGTAGCCCCCACAACTGAAGCTTTCTTT
CASSVAPTTEAFF
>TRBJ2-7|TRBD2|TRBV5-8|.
TGTGCCAGCAGCTTGGGAACTGGCCTAGCGGGGAACTCCTACGAGCAGTACTTC
CASSLGTGLAGNSYEQYF
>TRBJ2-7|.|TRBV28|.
TGTGCCAGCAGTTTAAGCCCCCTCGAGCAGTACTTC
CASSLSPLEQYF
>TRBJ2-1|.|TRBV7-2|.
TGTGCCAGCAGCTTAGCTAGCGGATCAACGGATGAGCAGTTCTTC
CASSLASGSTDEQFF
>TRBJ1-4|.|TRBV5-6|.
TGTGCCAGCAGCCTTAGGGGGGTGGATGAAAAACTGTTTTTT
CASSLRGVDEKLFF
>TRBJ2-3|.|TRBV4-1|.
TGCGCCAGCAGCCCCAATCCTTTGTCCGTGGGACGCCGCACAGATACGCAGTATTTT
CASSPNPLSVGRRTDTQYF
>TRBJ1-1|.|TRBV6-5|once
TGTGCCAGCAATCGACATGAGGCTTTCTTT
CASNRHEAFF
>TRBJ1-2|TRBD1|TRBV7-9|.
TGTGCCAGCAGCTTCCGGGACAGGGGGGTTGGCACCTTC
CASSFRDRGVGTF
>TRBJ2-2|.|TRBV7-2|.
TGTGCCAGCAGCTTAAATGGTCCACTTAACACCGGGGAGCTGTTTTTT
CASSLNGPLNTGELFF
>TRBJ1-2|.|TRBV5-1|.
TGCGCCAGCAGCCCCCCCGGGCTTGCATATGGCTACACCTTC
CASSPPGLAYGYTF
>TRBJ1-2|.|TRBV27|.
TGTGCCAGCACCTCCGGCAGGGCGGGTGGCTACACCTTC
CASTSGRAGGYTF
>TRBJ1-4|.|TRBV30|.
TGTGCCTGGAGTGTAACGAGGGTCTGGGAAAAACTGTTTTTT
CAWSVTRVWEKLFF
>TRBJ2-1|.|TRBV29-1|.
TGCAGCGTTTACGCAGTCAGCTCCTACAATGAGCAGTTCTTC
CSVYAVSSYNEQFF
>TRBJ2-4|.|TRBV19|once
TGTGCCAGTAGTATTTCCAGGAACCGGGACCCTCGTTACGGAAAGTACTTC
CASSISRNRDPRYGKYF
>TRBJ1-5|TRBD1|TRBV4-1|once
TGCGCCAGCAGCCAAGGGGGACAGGGGAATCAGCCCCAGCATTTT
CASSQGGQGNQPQHF
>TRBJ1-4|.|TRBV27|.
TGTGCCAGCAGTTCCCGCCCAGGGTATCGGAATGAAAAACTGTTTTTT
CASSSRPGYRNEKLFF
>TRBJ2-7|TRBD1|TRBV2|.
TGTGCCAGCAACACAGGGGGCTCCTACGAGCAGTACTTC
CASNTGGSYEQYF
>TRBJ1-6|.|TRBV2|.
TGTGCCAGCAGTGATACGATGGATTCACCCCTCCACTTT
CASSDTMDSPLHF
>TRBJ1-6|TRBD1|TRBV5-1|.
TGCGCCAGCAGCTTGGCCCCAGGGGGAGGTTCACCCCTCCACTTT
CASSLAPGGGSPLHF
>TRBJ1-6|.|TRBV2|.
TGTGCCAGCAGGGACTCCGGGCCCCGAGGTGACTTT
CASRDSGPRGDF
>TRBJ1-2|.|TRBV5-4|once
TGTGCCAGCAGCTCCCCCACAGGGTTTTATGGCTACACCTTC
CASSSPTGFYGYTF
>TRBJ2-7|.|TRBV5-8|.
TGTGCCAGCAGCTTGACGGGGACCTCCTACGAGCAGTACTTC
CASSLTGTSYEQYF
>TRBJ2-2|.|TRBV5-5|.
TGTGCCAGCAGGAAGGGGGGATCGAGAACCGGGGAGCTGTTTTTT
CASRKGGSRTGELFF
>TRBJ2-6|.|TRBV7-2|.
TGTGCCACCGGGAAGACTTGGGGGGCCAACGTCCTGACTTTC
CATGKTWGANVLTF
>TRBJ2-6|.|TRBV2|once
TGTGCCAGCAGTGACGGAAGGGCTGGGGCCAACGTCCTGACTTTC
CASSDGRAGANVLTF
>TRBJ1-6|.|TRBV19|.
TGTGCCAGTAGCCCCGGGACCTATAATTCACCCCTCCACTTT
CASSPGTYNSPLHF
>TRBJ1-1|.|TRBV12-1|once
TGTGCCAGCAGCTTCACCGGGACGTTTGGGATGAACACTGAAGCTTTCTTT
CASSFTGTFGMNTEAFF
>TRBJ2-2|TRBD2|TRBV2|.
TGTGCCAGCACCGGGACTAGCGGGGGGAGTGGGGAGCTGTTTTTT
CASTGTSGGSGELFF
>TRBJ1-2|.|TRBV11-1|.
TGTGCCAGCAGCGCACTCAAAGGCTACTATGGCTACACCTTC
CASSALKGYYGYTF
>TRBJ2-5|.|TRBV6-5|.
TGTGCCAGCAGTACTTGGGTGGGAGTGGAGACCCAGTACTTC
CASSTWVGVETQYF
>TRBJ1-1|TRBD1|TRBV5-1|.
TGCGCCAGCAGCTTGTCCTTCGCAGGGGGCTCTGAAGCTTTCTTT
CASSLSFAGGSEAFF
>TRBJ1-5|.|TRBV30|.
TGTGCCTGGAGCCCGGGGGCGGAGCAGCCCCAGCATTTT
CAWSPGAEQPQHF